Below are 19 T cell receptor beta chains sequenced from a single sample in a study of cytomegalovirus exposure and HLA in healthy donors. Primers: 60 Vbeta forward and 13 Jbeta reverse. TCRdb's copy holds only in-frame clones and misses some; the assay was immunoSEQ multiplex PCR. The table records some 160,000 clones, more than 60% of them present only once. Source material: PBMCs. These receptors all come from a woman in her thirties or forties in good health and CMV-seropositive.

The CDR3 nucleotides are TGTGCCAGCGACGAGGACTCTGGGGCCAACGTCCTGACTTTC. Amino acid sequence: CASDEDSGANVLTF. This chain joins TRBV7-2 and TRBJ2-6; D uncertain. Trimming pared 8 bases from V and 0 bases from J, leaving 8 bases between. Germline values: CDR1 SGHTA, CDR2 FQGNSA. This CDR3 is 14 amino acids long.

This chain links TRBV11-1 with TRBJ2-2, with D possibly being TRBD2 (5 bases). With 3 bases removed from V and 5 bases from J, the gap between germline ends came to 7 bases. The germline CDR1 and CDR2 sequences are SGHAT and FQDESV (reference sequence). This CDR3 spans 13 amino acids. CDR3 sequence (DNA): TGTGCCAGCAGCTTGTGGGAGACCGGGGAGCTGTTTTTT. It specifies CASSLWETGELFF.

The V and J genes are TRBV6-5 and TRBJ2-7; the D gene is possibly TRBD2 (5 bases). CDR1 and CDR2 (germline): MNHEY, SVGAGI. V was clipped by 6 bases and J by 2 bases, with 11 bases between them. This CDR3 contains 13 residues. CDR3 residues: CASRPWRTYEQYF. The CDR3 bases are TGTGCCAGCAGGCCTTGGAGGACCTACGAGCAGTACTTC.

The chain has TRBV5-4 and TRBJ2-2; 7 nucleotides line up with TRBD2. CDR3 length equals 14 residues. The ends lost 2 bases at V and 6 bases at J; junction bases unmatched: 4. Germline-derived CDR1 and CDR2 are SGHNT and YYREEE (reference sequence). CDR3 loop: CASSFAGRAGELFF. CDR3 coding DNA: TGTGCCAGCAGCTTTGCGGGGAGGGCCGGGGAGCTGTTTTTT.

The chain uses TRBV6-6 and TRBJ1-1; 11 bases map to TRBD1. CDR3 size: 16 residues. The V and J ends lost 6 bases and 1 base, in that order; junction bases with no gene match: 7. From germline, CDR1 is MNHNY and CDR2 SVGAGI (reference sequence). The DNA for the CDR3 is TGTGCCAGCAGAGCCGGGACAGGGGGTACGAACACTGAAGCTTTCTTT. Its protein product is CASRAGTGGTNTEAFF.

Concerning this clone: At the DNA level, this CDR3 is encoded by other sequences in the same sample as well. V is TRBV30 and J is TRBJ1-2; no clear D. This CDR3 is 13 amino acids long. CDR1 is GTSNPN, CDR2 SVGIG, per germline (reference sequence). With 0 bases removed from V and 2 bases from J, the gap between germline ends came to 7 bases. The chain's CDR3 is CAWSVSGNYGYTF. In DNA form, the CDR3 reads TGTGCCTGGAGTGTTTCGGGGAACTATGGCTACACCTTC.

The chain carries TRBV2 and TRBJ2-7; 8 positions match TRBD1. V gave up 5 bases and J gave up 4 bases; unmatched junction bases: 1. Looked up from germline, CDR1 is SNHLY and CDR2 is FYNNEI. The CDR3 spans 12 residues. The CDR3: CASSRTGYEQYF. CDR3 DNA: TGTGCCAGCAGTAGGACAGGGTACGAGCAGTACTTC.

The table lists this clone with a few counts. Compared with germline, one end of the junction differs, possibly owing to a read error. The V and J genes are TRBV28 and TRBJ2-4; a weak D match, TRBD2 (5 bases). There are 15 residues in the CDR3. From germline, CDR1 is MDHEN and CDR2 SYDVKM. In DNA, the CDR3 is TGTGCCAGCAGTTTGGCTGGGCTAGCCAAAAACAGTCAGTACTTC. It specifies CASSLAGLAKNSQYF.

The gene calls are TRBV4-2 and TRBJ1-6; 7 bases match TRBD1. The CDR3 runs 15 residues. Germline V lookup: CDR1 LGHNA, CDR2 YNFKEQ. V dropped 1 base and J dropped 6; count of bases not matched to a gene: 3. The DNA for the CDR3 is TGTGCCAGCAGCCAAGTTGGGGACAGTAATTCACCCCTCCACTTT. It translates to CASSQVGDSNSPLHF.

This rearrangement joins TRBV11-2 to TRBJ2-2; a weak D match, TRBD1 (6 bases). Trimming took off 8 bases at V and 1 base at J, with 11 bases between the two ends. Germline V gene lookup returns CDR1 SGHAT and CDR2 FQNNGV. The CDR3 runs to 14 residues. CDR3 coding DNA: TGTGCCAGCGCCTCCAGGGGGAACACCGGGGAGCTGTTTTTT. As protein: CASASRGNTGELFF.

The chain has TRBV6-5 and TRBJ2-1; D is possibly TRBD2 (6 bases). Trimming took off 3 bases at V and 5 bases at J, with 17 bases between the two ends. CDR3 length equals 16 residues. Germline values: CDR1 MNHEY, CDR2 SVGAGI. CDR3 loop: CASSYLPGSGHNEQFF. CDR3 DNA sequence: TGTGCCAGCAGTTATCTCCCAGGGAGCGGGCACAATGAGCAGTTCTTC.

This rearrangement joins TRBV5-6 to TRBJ2-7; D is perhaps TRBD1 (5 bases). Germline V gene sequence: CDR1 SGHDT, CDR2 YYEEEE. The CDR3 consists of 14 residues. V was trimmed by 3 bases and J by 6 bases, leaving 16 bases between them. This CDR3 is CASSSWGLHLEQYF. CDR3 sequence (DNA): TGTGCCAGCAGCTCCTGGGGCCTTCACCTCGAGCAGTACTTC.

This sequence joins TRBV9 and TRBJ2-3, with 8 bases identical to TRBD2. This CDR3 is built from 19 residues. The J segment lost 2 bases and the V segment lost 3 bases, leaving 17 bases of the junction unmatched. In germline, CDR1 is SGDLS, CDR2 YYNGEE. The CDR3 DNA follows: TGTGCCAGCAGCGAACAGATGATTTCCGGGACTAGGATCACAGATACGCAGTATTTT. It encodes CASSEQMISGTRITDTQYF.

V is TRBV12-5 and J is TRBJ1-2; 7 nucleotides agree with TRBD1. The V gene end was trimmed by 1 base and the J gene end by 6 bases; junction bases not matched to a gene: 8. This CDR3 region has 15 residues. CDR1 LGHNT and CDR2 FRNRAP come from the germline V gene. CDR3 DNA sequence: TGTGCTAGTGGTTTGGGCAACCGTGGGACAGATGGCTACACCTTC. This translates into CASGLGNRGTDGYTF.

The chain carries TRBV7-3 and TRBJ1-5, with D possibly being TRBD1 (5 bases). CDR3 length: 13 residues. The V and J ends lost 2 bases and 6 bases respectively, with 8 bases between them. In germline, CDR1 is SGHTA, CDR2 FQGTGA. The CDR3 loop is CASSLAQGQPQHF. The CDR3 DNA sequence: TGTGCCAGCAGCTTAGCCCAGGGTCAGCCCCAGCATTTT.

To note about this clone: Sequence at one end of the junction differs from germline and may be a read error. The J gene is TRBJ2-4, the V gene TRBV6-6; D is possibly TRBD1 (6 bases). The CDR3 has 14 amino acids. In germline, CDR1 is MNHNY, CDR2 SVGAGI (reference sequence). CDR3 DNA: TGTGCCAGCATTCTAGGGGGTGACAAAAACAGTCAGTACTTC. This gives the protein CASILGGDKNSQYF.

The genes are TRBV5-1 and TRBJ2-2; D gene ambiguous. The germline CDR1 and CDR2 sequences are SGHRS and YFSETQ. Deletions cut 2 bases from V and 6 bases from J, with 5 bases between. The CDR3 totals 12 residues. DNA for the CDR3: TGCGCCAGCAGCTTACTTCCCGGGGAGCTGTTTTTT. This codes for CASSLLPGELFF. Based on the CDR3 plus reference TRBV5-1 and TRBJ2-2, the full variable domain is KAGVTQTPRYLIKTRGQQVTLSCSPISGHRSVSWYQQTPGQGLQFLFEYFSETQRNKGNFPGRFSGRQFSNSRSEMNVSTLELGDSALYLCASSLLPGELFFGEGSRLTVL.

V and J are TRBV10-3 and TRBJ1-2; D remains ambiguous. The CDR3 spans 13 residues. V was cut by 5 bases and J by 0 bases, with 7 bases left in between. CDR1 is ENHRY and CDR2 is SYGVKD in the germline V gene. CDR3 sequence: CAISNGANYGYTF. The CDR3 DNA follows: TGTGCCATCAGTAACGGGGCTAACTATGGCTACACCTTC.

V and J are TRBV5-1 and TRBJ1-1; weak D call: TRBD1 (6 bases). Looked up from germline, CDR1 is SGHRS and CDR2 is YFSETQ. The CDR3 runs 16 residues. The V end was cut by 4 bases, the J end by 1 base, with 17 bases between. DNA for the CDR3: TGCGCCAGCAGCCCGGAACGGACAGTAAGGAACACTGAAGCTTTCTTT. Translation gives CASSPERTVRNTEAFF. Looking up the rest from reference TRBV5-1 and TRBJ1-1 gives the full variable domain: KAGVTQTPRYLIKTRGQQVTLSCSPISGHRSVSWYQQTPGQGLQFLFEYFSETQRNKGNFPGRFSGRQFSNSRSEMNVSTLELGDSALYLCASSPERTVRNTEAFFGQGTRLTVV.